This T cell receptor beta chain was sequenced during a study of T cells after yellow fever vaccination. General study findings and limits: Post-booster reappearance was seen for most primary-vaccination clones (about 95% CD4, around 89% CD8). Repertoires sorted by FACS could include abundant clonotypes that are contaminants from the bulk population.

There are a few counts of this clonotype. Its antigen is unknown. The authors made TCR cDNA by 5'RACE template switching, adding a universal primer site and UMIs. TCRdb used MiXCR to reprocess the 5' RACE reads, holding one entry per CDR3 protein. The profile shows hundreds of thousands of distinct CDR3 sequences, under 25% of them singletons. The V end was cut by 4 bases, the J end by 3 bases, with 13 bases between. Germline CDR1 KGHSH, CDR2 LQKENI. The CDR3 is made up of 14 amino acids. This receptor was identified in a man in his thirties or forties who received the YFV17D yellow fever vaccine. This rearrangement joins TRBV18 to TRBJ2-7, with D perhaps being TRBD1 or TRBD2 (5 bases each). The sample here was PBMCs, taken 15 days after the yellow fever booster vaccination. This CDR3 reads CASSHPGTDYEQYF. CDR3 in DNA: TGTGCCAGCTCACACCCGGGGACGGACTACGAGCAGTACTTC.